The 32 T cell receptor beta chains below were found in one sample sequenced in a study of brain T cells in children with intractable seizures. Measured with immunoSEQ multiplex PCR; TCRdb has only the in-frame clones, and not every one. The sample lists tens of thousands of clones; about 92% were seen once. Material: peripheral blood, obtained at surgery. The receptors here all came from a boy younger than two with tuberous sclerosis and intractable seizures.

J is TRBJ2-3 and V is TRBV2; 11 positions agree with TRBD2. The V gene's germline CDR1 is SNHLY and CDR2 FYNNEI. The V and J ends lost 3 bases and 6 bases, in that order; junction bases with no gene match: 11. This CDR3 is 17 amino acids long. The CDR3 spells CASSERAWASGRDTQYF. CDR3 in DNA: TGTGCCAGCAGTGAGAGGGCGTGGGCTAGCGGGAGGGATACGCAGTATTTT.

Here the CDR3 reads CASSDSRGPYEQYF. CDR3 nucleotides: TGTGCCAGCAGTGATTCTCGGGGCCCCTACGAGCAGTACTTC. The chain employs TRBV6-1 and TRBJ2-7; D may match TRBD1 or TRBD2 (5 bases each). V dropped 3 bases and J dropped 2 bases, with 11 bases sitting between them. The CDR3 runs 14 residues. Germline V gene sequence: CDR1 MNHNS, CDR2 SASEGT.

This clone has only a few counts. This sequence joins TRBV5-1 and TRBJ1-3, with 8 bases lining up with TRBD1. CDR3 length: 18 amino acids. Germline V gene data show CDR1 as SGHRS and CDR2 as YFSETQ. V shed 0 bases and J 0 bases; nucleotides not matched to a gene: 8. The CDR3 DNA follows: TGCGCCAGCAGCTTGGGGGCGCAGACAGGGGACTCTGGAAACACCATATATTTT. Translation gives CASSLGAQTGDSGNTIYF.

The genes are TRBV19 and TRBJ2-3; 11 bases map to TRBD1. After removal of 7 bases from V and 7 bases from J, the junction contained 10 bases not matched to a gene. This CDR3 has 15 amino acids. Germline values: CDR1 LNHDA, CDR2 SQIVND (reference sequence). The CDR3 here is CASTKTGDRGYTQYF. CDR3 coding DNA: TGTGCCAGTACTAAAACCGGGGACAGGGGGTATACGCAGTATTTT. The whole variable domain, filled in from reference TRBV19 and TRBJ2-3, reads DGGITQSPKYLFRKEGQNVTLSCEQNLNHDAMYWYRQDPGQGLRLIYYSQIVNDFQKGDIAEGYSVSREKKESFPLTVTSAQKNPTAFYLCASTKTGDRGYTQYFGPGTRLTVL.

The CDR3 region is CASSDGDRWGTQYF. The CDR3 DNA sequence: TGTGCCAGCAGTGACGGGGACAGGTGGGGGACCCAGTACTTC. The J gene is TRBJ2-5, the V gene TRBV6-1; 8 bases line up with TRBD1. V shed 3 bases and J 7 bases; nucleotides not matched to a gene: 7. The CDR3 loop spans 14 amino acids. Germline V lookup: CDR1 MNHNS, CDR2 SASEGT.

The V and J genes are TRBV19 and TRBJ1-3, with no clear D. This CDR3 has 15 residues. The ends were cut back, 7 bases at V and 0 bases at J, with 13 bases in the middle. Germline V gives CDR1 LNHDA, CDR2 SQIVND (reference sequence). The CDR3 DNA is TGTGCCAGTATGAGGAGCGATCCCTCTGGAAACACCATATATTTT. Translated: CASMRSDPSGNTIYF.

The genes are TRBV7-2 and TRBJ1-2; tentatively, D is TRBD1 (5 bases). The CDR3 covers 14 residues. The germline V gene has CDR1 SGHTA and CDR2 FQGNSA. V lost 5 bases and J 8 bases, leaving 18 bases between the germline ends. In DNA, the CDR3 is TGTGCCAGCAGCCCTGGGACTTCCCCGGGCGGCTACACCTTC. Translated: CASSPGTSPGGYTF. The full variable domain, its missing parts supplied by reference TRBV7-2 and TRBJ1-2, is GAGVSQSPSNKVTEKGKDVELRCDPISGHTALYWYRQSLGQGLEFLIYFQGNSAPDKSGLPSDRFSAERTGGSVSTLTIQRTQQEDSAVYLCASSPGTSPGGYTFGSGTRLTVV.

This chain joins TRBV5-6 and TRBJ1-1; no clear D. Trimming took 2 bases from V and 1 from J, leaving 6 bases between them. CDR3 length equals 13 residues. Germline lookup yields CDR1 SGHDT and CDR2 YYEEEE. DNA for the CDR3: TGTGCCAGCAGCTTACCGGGGAACACTGAAGCTTTCTTT. Its translation: CASSLPGNTEAFF.

The DNA for the CDR3 is TGTGCCAGCGGGGAAGACTGGGGATATGAGCAGTTCTTC. Translating it yields CASGEDWGYEQFF. This chain joins TRBV2 and TRBJ2-1, with D uncertain. Trimming removed 8 bases at V and 8 bases at J, with 16 bases between. This CDR3 is 13 amino acids long. Per germline, CDR1 SNHLY and CDR2 FYNNEI.

J is TRBJ1-5 and V is TRBV2; D is undetermined. V lost 2 bases and J lost 6, with 14 bases in between. Looked up from germline, CDR1 is SNHLY and CDR2 is FYNNEI. The CDR3 is 15 amino acids. The CDR3, as DNA: TGTGCCAGCAGTGAATGGGAGGGTACGGCTCAGCCCCAGCATTTT. Protein product: CASSEWEGTAQPQHF.

The chain links TRBV30 to TRBJ2-1; D is unclear. Trimming pared 0 bases from V and 4 bases from J, leaving 7 bases between. This CDR3 has 13 amino acids. Germline V gene data show CDR1 as GTSNPN and CDR2 as SVGIG (reference sequence). The CDR3 DNA sequence: TGTGCCTGGAGTGTATGGGGATACAATGAGCAGTTCTTC. Its protein product is CAWSVWGYNEQFF.

The CDR3, as DNA: TGTGCCTGGAATGTGGGTAGGGGTTCACCCCTCCACTTT. It codes for CAWNVGRGSPLHF. The chain carries TRBV30 and TRBJ1-6, with D possibly being TRBD1 (5 bases). This CDR3 has 13 residues. Trimming took 4 bases from V and 9 from J, leaving 13 bases between them. Germline values: CDR1 GTSNPN, CDR2 SVGIG (reference sequence). The whole variable domain, remainder taken from reference TRBV30 and TRBJ1-6, is SQTIHQWPATLVQPVGSPLSLECTVEGTSNPNLYWYRQAAGRGLQLLFYSVGIGQISSEVPQNLSASRPQDRQFILSSKKLLLSDSGFYLCAWNVGRGSPLHFGNGTRLTVT.

The V gene is TRBV7-2, the J gene TRBJ2-5; 7 bases are a match to TRBD2. Germline V gene sequence: CDR1 SGHTA, CDR2 FQGNSA. There are 14 residues in the CDR3. J was trimmed by 5 bases and V by 2 bases; bases with no gene match: 5. In DNA form, the CDR3 reads TGTGCCAGCAGCTTACGGCTAGCGGACGAGACCCAGTACTTC. Encoded protein: CASSLRLADETQYF.

The chain links TRBV19 to TRBJ1-2, with D unclear. The length of the CDR3 is 12 residues. V lost 4 bases to trimming and J lost 4 bases, with 7 bases between them. The V gene's germline CDR1 is LNHDA and CDR2 SQIVND (reference sequence). CDR3 DNA sequence: TGTGCCAGTAGTACCCCGGGCTATGGCTACACCTTC. Protein: CASSTPGYGYTF.

The chain combines TRBV30 with TRBJ1-5; D gene unclear. V gave up 5 bases and J gave up 5 bases, with 13 bases separating them. The germline V gene has CDR1 GTSNPN and CDR2 SVGIG (reference sequence). This CDR3 contains 13 residues. As DNA, the CDR3 is TGTGCCTGGTCGCGACGGCCTTATCAGCCCCAGCATTTT. Protein product: CAWSRRPYQPQHF.

The chain combines TRBV27 with TRBJ2-1, with 7 bases fitting TRBD2. Germline-derived CDR1 and CDR2 are MNHEY and SMNVEV (reference sequence). CDR3 length: 13 amino acids. After removal of 4 bases from V and 5 bases from J, the junction contained 2 bases not matched to a gene. The CDR3 loop is CASSYLADNEQFF. CDR3 nucleotides: TGTGCCAGCAGTTATCTAGCGGACAATGAGCAGTTCTTC.

CDR3 coding DNA: TGTGCCTGGAACCGGGACAGGGAAGCGAACACTGAAGCTTTCTTT. The encoded protein is CAWNRDREANTEAFF. The V gene is TRBV30, the J gene TRBJ1-1; 9 nucleotides match TRBD1. V trimming: 4 bases; J trimming: 1 base; junction bases outside the gene matches: 7. Looked up from germline, CDR1 is GTSNPN and CDR2 is SVGIG (reference sequence). The CDR3 is 15 residues long.

The chain couples TRBV19 to TRBJ2-6; 7 nucleotides line up with TRBD2. V was clipped by 5 bases and J by 4 bases; unmatched bases: 8. The CDR3 consists of 16 residues. CDR1 LNHDA and CDR2 SQIVND come from the germline V gene (reference sequence). The CDR3 DNA follows: TGTGCCAGTAGTTTCCGGGGGGAGGCCGGGGCCAACGTCCTGACTTTC. Protein sequence: CASSFRGEAGANVLTF.

This chain links TRBV6-5 with TRBJ2-3; TRBD1 matches at 7 bases. The CDR3 extends over 13 amino acids. V shed 6 bases and J 6 bases; nucleotides not matched to a gene: 6. CDR1 and CDR2 (germline): MNHEY, SVGAGI. The CDR3 DNA sequence: TGTGCCAGCAGCCTCAACAGGGGCGATACGCAGTATTTT. Translated: CASSLNRGDTQYF.

J is TRBJ1-4 and V is TRBV18, with TRBD1 matching 8 bases. Germline lookup yields CDR1 KGHSH and CDR2 LQKENI. The CDR3 consists of 14 residues. V shed 2 bases and J 10 bases; nucleotides not matched to a gene: 6. This chain's CDR3 is CASSPSRGRGKLFF. Here the CDR3 DNA reads TGTGCCAGCTCACCATCCAGGGGGCGAGGAAAACTGTTTTTT.

The chain recombines TRBV28 with TRBJ1-3, with TRBD1 identical over 7 bases. The trim removed 8 bases at V and 3 bases at J, leaving 7 bases unmatched. Looked up from germline, CDR1 is MDHEN and CDR2 is SYDVKM. The CDR3 runs to 14 residues. CDR3 protein: CASRDSSYGNTIYF. The CDR3 bases are TGTGCCAGCCGGGACAGCTCCTATGGAAACACCATATATTTT.

This clone was observed a single time. This chain uses TRBV24-1 with TRBJ1-2; TRBD1 might be the D (5 bases). CDR1 and CDR2 (germline): KGHDR, SFDVKD. CDR3 length: 16 amino acids. V lost 2 bases to trimming and J lost 6 bases, with 18 bases between them. The CDR3 coding sequence is TGTGCCACCAGTGATTCACAGGTTGGGCCTCGTGATGGCTACACCTTC. Translated: CATSDSQVGPRDGYTF.

The rearrangement joins TRBV27 to TRBJ1-5; the match to TRBD1 covers 8 bases. J was trimmed by 6 bases and V by 3 bases; bases with no gene match: 4. The CDR3 is 14 residues long. The germline V gene encodes CDR1 MNHEY and CDR2 SMNVEV (reference sequence). CDR3 amino acids: CASSFQGASQPQHF. DNA for the CDR3: TGTGCCAGCAGTTTTCAGGGGGCGAGTCAGCCCCAGCATTTT.

The CDR3 loop is CAISLGPNDYGYTF. In DNA, the CDR3 is TGTGCCATCAGTTTGGGACCAAACGACTATGGCTACACCTTC. This chain links TRBV10-3 with TRBJ1-2; D perhaps matches TRBD1 (5 bases). The CDR3 extends over 14 amino acids. Trimming took off 5 bases at V and 3 bases at J, with 13 bases between the two ends. Looked up from germline, CDR1 is ENHRY and CDR2 is SYGVKD.

The chain combines TRBV27 with TRBJ2-1, with 9 bases that match TRBD2. The CDR3 covers 15 residues. Germline V CDR1 and CDR2: MNHEY, SMNVEV (reference sequence). The V and J ends lost 5 bases and 8 bases, in that order; junction bases with no gene match: 10. The CDR3 protein is CASSPAGGGADEQFF. CDR3 DNA: TGTGCCAGCAGTCCCGCGGGCGGGGGGGCGGATGAGCAGTTCTTC.

This chain joins TRBV6-5 and TRBJ1-2; 9 nucleotides agree with TRBD1. After removal of 4 bases from V and 6 bases from J, the junction contained 6 bases not matched to a gene. Looked up from germline, CDR1 is MNHEY and CDR2 is SVGAGI. The CDR3 covers 14 residues. The chain's CDR3 is CASSLQGAQDGYTF. The CDR3 coding sequence is TGTGCCAGCAGTTTACAGGGGGCGCAAGATGGCTACACCTTC.

V and J are TRBV5-1 and TRBJ2-7; 7 bases fit TRBD2. From germline, CDR1 is SGHRS and CDR2 YFSETQ. The CDR3 contains 15 residues. With 0 bases clipped from V and 4 bases from J, the junction kept 7 bases outside the gene matches. The CDR3 loop reads CASSLDSGLSYEQYF. The CDR3 DNA follows: TGCGCCAGCAGCTTGGATAGCGGGCTCTCATACGAGCAGTACTTC.

This clone was recorded once. V and J are TRBV30 and TRBJ1-2, with TRBD1 identical over 7 bases. After removal of 0 bases from V and 4 bases from J, the junction contained 14 bases not matched to a gene. The CDR3 is made up of 17 amino acids. Germline V gives CDR1 GTSNPN, CDR2 SVGIG (reference sequence). This chain's CDR3 is CAWSVRPNLRTGYGYTF. The CDR3 nucleotides are TGTGCCTGGAGTGTACGCCCTAATCTTCGGACAGGCTATGGCTACACCTTC.

The CDR3 bases are TGCGCCAGCAGCTTGGCCCTGGGACAGGGGCACCTTGACGGCTATGGCTACACCTTC. Translating gives CASSLALGQGHLDGYGYTF. The chain carries TRBV5-1 and TRBJ1-2; 10 bases line up with TRBD1. The germline CDR1 and CDR2 sequences are SGHRS and YFSETQ. The trim removed 0 bases at V and 4 bases at J, leaving 15 bases unmatched. This CDR3 contains 19 residues.

This clone has just one count. The chain employs TRBV12-3 or TRBV12-4 and TRBJ1-2; 7 bases match TRBD1. The CDR3 has 13 amino acids. Trimming at V came to 6 bases and at J to 8 bases, leaving 9 bases not matched to a gene. This CDR3 reads CASRTPGQRGYTF. CDR3 bases: TGTGCCAGCAGAACCCCGGGACAGAGGGGCTACACCTTC.

The gene calls are TRBV30 and TRBJ2-7, with D perhaps matching TRBD1 or TRBD2 (6 bases each). The V gene lost 2 bases and the J gene lost 6 bases, with 14 bases spanning the gap. The length of the CDR3 is 13 residues. CDR1 and CDR2 (germline): GTSNPN, SVGIG (reference sequence). The CDR3 DNA sequence: TGTGCCTGGAGTTGGCGGGAAGGGGGCGAGCAGTACTTC. Its translation: CAWSWREGGEQYF.

The V gene is TRBV7-2, the J gene TRBJ2-7, with a weak D call TRBD2 (6 bases). Trimming removed 3 bases from V and 1 base from J, with 10 bases in between. The length of the CDR3 is 14 residues. Germline CDR1 reads SGHTA; CDR2 reads FQGNSA. The CDR3 is CASSLDGTSYEQYF. The CDR3 DNA reads as TGTGCCAGCAGCTTGGACGGGACTTCCTACGAGCAGTACTTC.